The entry below gives a single TCR beta chain sequence along with its context. Antigen: not known. The CDR3 length is 11 residues. Germline-derived CDR1 and CDR2 are ENHRY and SYGVKD. V lost 6 bases to trimming and J lost 4 bases, with 6 bases between them. Relying on iRepertoire HTBI primers and Arm-PCR of CDR3 regions, the team built TCR beta libraries. TCRdb re-analysed the multiplex PCR reads in MiXCR, keeping a single row per CDR3 protein. The sample lists 450,000 to 650,000 distinct CDR3 sequences, 15% to 20% occurring once. The data were taken from a study of regulatory T cells in long-lasting Graves disease. Whole-study findings and limits: Not thyroid tissue but only peripheral blood was studied. Persistent cases favored TRBV28, TRBJ1-2 and TRBJ2-5.

The sample's time point: newly diagnosed GD, antithyroid drugs for less than 3 months. PBMC RNA was the source of the TCR library. These data also featured in a second study, about T cells in Graves' hyperthyroidism and ophthalmopathy. Per that study: Most clonotypes expanded in thyroid above 0.001 were likewise present in blood.

The rearrangement links TRBV10-3 to TRBJ2-5, with D unclear. The material was peripheral blood mononuclear cells (PBMCs), obtained at new diagnosis, from a patient treated with antithyroid drugs. The sequence was collected from a woman aged 40-65 years with Graves disease. CDR3 protein: CAIRAVETQYF. As DNA, the CDR3 is TGTGCCATCAGAGCAGTAGAGACCCAGTACTTC.